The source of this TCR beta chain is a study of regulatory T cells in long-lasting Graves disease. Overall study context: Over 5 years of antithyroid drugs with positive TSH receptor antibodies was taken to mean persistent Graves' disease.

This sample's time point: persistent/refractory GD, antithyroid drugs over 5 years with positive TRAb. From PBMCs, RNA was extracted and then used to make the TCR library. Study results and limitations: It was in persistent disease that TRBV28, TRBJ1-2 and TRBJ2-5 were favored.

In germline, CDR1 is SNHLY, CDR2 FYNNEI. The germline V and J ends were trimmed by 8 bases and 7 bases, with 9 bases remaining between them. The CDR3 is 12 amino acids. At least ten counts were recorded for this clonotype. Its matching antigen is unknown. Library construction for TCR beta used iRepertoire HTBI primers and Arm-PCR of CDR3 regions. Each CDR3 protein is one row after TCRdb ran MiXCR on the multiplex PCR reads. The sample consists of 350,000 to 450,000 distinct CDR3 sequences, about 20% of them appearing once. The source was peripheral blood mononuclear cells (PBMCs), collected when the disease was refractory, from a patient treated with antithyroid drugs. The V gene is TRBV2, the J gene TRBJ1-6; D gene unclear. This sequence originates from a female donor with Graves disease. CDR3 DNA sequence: TGTGCCAGCCGGTGGGTGAATTCACCCCTCCACTTT. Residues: CASRWVNSPLHF.